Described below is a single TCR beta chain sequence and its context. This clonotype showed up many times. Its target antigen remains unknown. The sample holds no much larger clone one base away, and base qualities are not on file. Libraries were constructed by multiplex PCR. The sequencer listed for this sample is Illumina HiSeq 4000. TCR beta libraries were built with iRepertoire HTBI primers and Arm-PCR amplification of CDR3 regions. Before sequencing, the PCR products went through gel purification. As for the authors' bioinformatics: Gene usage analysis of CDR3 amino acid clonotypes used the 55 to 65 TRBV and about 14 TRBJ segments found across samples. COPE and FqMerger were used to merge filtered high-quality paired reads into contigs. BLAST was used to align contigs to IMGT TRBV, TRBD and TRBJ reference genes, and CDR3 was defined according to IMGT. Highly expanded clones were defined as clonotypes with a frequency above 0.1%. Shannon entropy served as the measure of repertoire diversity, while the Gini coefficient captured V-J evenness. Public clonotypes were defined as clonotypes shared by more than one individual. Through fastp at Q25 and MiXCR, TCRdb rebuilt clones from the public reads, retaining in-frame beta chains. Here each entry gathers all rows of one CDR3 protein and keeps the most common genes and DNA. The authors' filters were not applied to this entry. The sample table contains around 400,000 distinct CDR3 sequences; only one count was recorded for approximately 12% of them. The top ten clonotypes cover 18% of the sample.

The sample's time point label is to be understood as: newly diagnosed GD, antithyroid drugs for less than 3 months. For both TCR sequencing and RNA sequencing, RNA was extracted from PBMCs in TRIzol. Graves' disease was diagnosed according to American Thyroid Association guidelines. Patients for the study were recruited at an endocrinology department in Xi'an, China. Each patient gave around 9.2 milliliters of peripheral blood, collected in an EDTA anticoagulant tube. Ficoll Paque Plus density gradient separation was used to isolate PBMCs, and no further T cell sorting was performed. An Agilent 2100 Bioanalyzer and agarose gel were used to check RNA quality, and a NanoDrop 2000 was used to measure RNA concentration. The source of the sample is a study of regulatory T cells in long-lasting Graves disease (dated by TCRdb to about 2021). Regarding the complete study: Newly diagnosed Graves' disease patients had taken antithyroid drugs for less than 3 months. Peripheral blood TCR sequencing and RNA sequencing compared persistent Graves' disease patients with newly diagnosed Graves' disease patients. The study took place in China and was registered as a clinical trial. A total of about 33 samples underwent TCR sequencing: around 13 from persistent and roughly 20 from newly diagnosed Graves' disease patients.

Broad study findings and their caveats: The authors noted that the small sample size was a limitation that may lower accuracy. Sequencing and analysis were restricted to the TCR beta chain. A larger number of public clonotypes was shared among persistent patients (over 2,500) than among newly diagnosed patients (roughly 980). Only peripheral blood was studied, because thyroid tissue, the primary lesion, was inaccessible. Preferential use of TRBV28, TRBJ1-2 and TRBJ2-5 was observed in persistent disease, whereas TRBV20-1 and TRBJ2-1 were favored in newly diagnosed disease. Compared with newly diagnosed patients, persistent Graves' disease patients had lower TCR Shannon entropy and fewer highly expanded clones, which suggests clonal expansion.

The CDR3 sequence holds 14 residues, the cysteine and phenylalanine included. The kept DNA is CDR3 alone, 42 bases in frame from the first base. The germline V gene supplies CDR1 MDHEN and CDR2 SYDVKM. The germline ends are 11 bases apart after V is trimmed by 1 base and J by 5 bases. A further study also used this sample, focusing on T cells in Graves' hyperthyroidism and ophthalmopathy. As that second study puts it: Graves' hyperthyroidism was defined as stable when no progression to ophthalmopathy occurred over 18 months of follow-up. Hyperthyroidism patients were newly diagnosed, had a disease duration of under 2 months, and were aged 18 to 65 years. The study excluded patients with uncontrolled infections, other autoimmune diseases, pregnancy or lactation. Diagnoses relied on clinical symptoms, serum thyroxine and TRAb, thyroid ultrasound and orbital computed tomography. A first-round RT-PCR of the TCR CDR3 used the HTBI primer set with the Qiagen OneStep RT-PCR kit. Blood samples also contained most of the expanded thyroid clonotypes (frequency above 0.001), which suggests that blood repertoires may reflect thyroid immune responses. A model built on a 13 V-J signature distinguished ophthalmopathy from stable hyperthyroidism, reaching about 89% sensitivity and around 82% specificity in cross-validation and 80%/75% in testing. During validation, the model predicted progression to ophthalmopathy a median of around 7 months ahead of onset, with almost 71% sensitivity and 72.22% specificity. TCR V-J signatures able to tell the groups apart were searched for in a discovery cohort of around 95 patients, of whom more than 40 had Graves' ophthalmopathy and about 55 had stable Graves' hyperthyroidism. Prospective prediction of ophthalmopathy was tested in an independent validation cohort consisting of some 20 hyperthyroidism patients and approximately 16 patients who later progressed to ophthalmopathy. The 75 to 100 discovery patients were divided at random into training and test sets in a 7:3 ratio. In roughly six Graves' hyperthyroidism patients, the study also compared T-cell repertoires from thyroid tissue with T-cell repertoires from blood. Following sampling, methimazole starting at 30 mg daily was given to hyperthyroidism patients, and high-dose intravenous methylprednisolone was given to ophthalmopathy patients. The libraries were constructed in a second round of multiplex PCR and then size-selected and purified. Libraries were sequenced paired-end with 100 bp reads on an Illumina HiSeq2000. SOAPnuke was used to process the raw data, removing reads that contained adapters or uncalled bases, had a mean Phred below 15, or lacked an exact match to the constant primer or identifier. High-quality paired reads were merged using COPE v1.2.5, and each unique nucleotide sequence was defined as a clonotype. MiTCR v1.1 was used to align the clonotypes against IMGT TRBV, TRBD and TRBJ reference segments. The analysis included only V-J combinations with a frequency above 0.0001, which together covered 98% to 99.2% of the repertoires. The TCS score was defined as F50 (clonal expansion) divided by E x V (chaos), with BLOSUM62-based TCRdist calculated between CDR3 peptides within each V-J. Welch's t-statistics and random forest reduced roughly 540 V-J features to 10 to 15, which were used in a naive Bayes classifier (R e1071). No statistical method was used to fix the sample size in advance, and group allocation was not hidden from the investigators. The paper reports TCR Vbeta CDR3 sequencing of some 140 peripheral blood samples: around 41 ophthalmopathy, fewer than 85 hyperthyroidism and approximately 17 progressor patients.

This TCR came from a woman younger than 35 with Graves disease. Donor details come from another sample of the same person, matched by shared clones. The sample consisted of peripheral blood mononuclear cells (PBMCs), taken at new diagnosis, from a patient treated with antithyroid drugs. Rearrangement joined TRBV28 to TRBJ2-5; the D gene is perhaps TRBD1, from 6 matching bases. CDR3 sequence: CASSLFTGWETQYF. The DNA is TGTGCCAGCAGTTTATTCACAGGGTGGGAGACCCAGTACTTC.